This is a list of T cell receptor beta chains from one sample in a study of T cell responses to AZD1222 COVID-19 vaccine. Here immunoSEQ multiplex PCR was the method, and the copy in TCRdb shows in-frame clones only, minus some. The sample shows roughly 80,000 clones, 85% to 90% of them seen only once. The starting material was peripheral blood, obtained on day 0 of AZD1222 vaccination. The origin of the receptors is an adult in good health. Both conserved end residues are trimmed from each CDR3. Fields, in order: V gene, CDR3 protein.

>TRBV27
ASSPSSGTRAYEQY
>TRBV5-1
ASSLSLVGNTEAF
>TRBV7-3
ASSFSTGEAF
>TRBV2
ASRQGGAEAF
>TRBV4-2
ASRTDRGNYGYT
>TRBV7-2
ASSLFEGFTEAF
>TRBV19
ASEDRAFYGYT
>TRBV29-1
SVEAGAGYT
>TRBV14
ASSQDDYYTDTQY
>TRBV19
ASSMYEGSLYGYT
>TRBV4-3
ASSQRPEGYNEQF
>TRBV18
ASSPDRGQPQH
>TRBV2
ASSGEVDYGYT
>TRBV5-1
ASSLPPDRVNTGELF
>TRBV6-2/TRBV6-3
ASSPGQGIWELF
>TRBV6-5
ASPTGPGEH
>TRBV7-3
ASSLQGRNTEAF
>TRBV7-9
ASSFRDRGRINEKLF
>TRBV5-4
ASSLDPDYGYT
>TRBV2
ASSPPRQDLYGYT
>TRBV5-1
ASSTIDSYEQY
>TRBV7-8
ASLGTGDGEQF
>TRBV21-1
ASSKGEICNRMNTEAF
>TRBV9
ASSVGYRGSGNTIY
>TRBV19
ASSIDRPAGYNEQF
>TRBV2
ASSTDRDAF
>TRBV5-1
ASSQIVGTQY
>TRBV7-9
ASSRGQFSGNTIY
>TRBV10-3
AISDRQGAFYGYT
>TRBV2
ASDRGSGNSPLH
>TRBV4-1
ASSQAGSRGPYSNQPQH
>TRBV7-9
ASSFLGSNTEAF
>TRBV4-1
ASSQDEYTGELF
>TRBV5-6
ASSPYLVISTDTQY
>TRBV5-8
ASSHKQDYSGNTIY
>TRBV9
ASSPEGTGGSYNSPLH
>TRBV6-5
ASSYLDSSYNSPLH
>TRBV18
ASSPSSQETQY